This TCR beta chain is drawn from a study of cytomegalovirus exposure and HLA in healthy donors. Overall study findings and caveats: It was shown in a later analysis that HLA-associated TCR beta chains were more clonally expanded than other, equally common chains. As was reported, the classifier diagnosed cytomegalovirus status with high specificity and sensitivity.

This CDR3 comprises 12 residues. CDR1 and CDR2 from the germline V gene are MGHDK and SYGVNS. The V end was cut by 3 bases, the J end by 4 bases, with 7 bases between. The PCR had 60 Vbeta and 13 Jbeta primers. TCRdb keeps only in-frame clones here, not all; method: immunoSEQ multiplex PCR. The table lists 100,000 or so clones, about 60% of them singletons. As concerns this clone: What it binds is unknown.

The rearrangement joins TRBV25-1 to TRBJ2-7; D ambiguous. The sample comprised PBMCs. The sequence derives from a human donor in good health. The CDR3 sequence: CASSEALYEQYF. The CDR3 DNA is TGTGCCAGCAGTGAGGCTCTGTACGAGCAGTACTTC.